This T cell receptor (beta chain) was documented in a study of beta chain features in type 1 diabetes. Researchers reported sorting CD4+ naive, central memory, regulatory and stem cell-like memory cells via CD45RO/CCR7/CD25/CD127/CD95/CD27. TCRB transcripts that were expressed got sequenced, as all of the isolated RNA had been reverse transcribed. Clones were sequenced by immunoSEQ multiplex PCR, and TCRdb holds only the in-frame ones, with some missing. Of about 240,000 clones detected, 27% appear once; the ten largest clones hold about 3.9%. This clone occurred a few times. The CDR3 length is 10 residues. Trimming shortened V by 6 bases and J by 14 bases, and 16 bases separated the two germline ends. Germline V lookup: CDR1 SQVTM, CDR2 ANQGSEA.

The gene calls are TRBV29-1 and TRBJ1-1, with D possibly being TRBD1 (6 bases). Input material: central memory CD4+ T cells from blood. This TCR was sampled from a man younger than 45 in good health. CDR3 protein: CSVEQGGSFF. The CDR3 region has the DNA TGCAGCGTCGAACAGGGAGGGAGCTTCTTT. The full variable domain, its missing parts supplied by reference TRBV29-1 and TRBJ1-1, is SAVISQKPSRDICQRGTSLTIQCQVDSQVTMMFWYRQQPGQSLTLIATANQGSEATYESGFVIDKFPISRPNLTFSTLTVSNMSPEDSSIYLCSVEQGGSFFGQGTRLTVV.